This is a list of T cell receptor beta chains from one sample in a study of cytotoxic CD8 clonotypes in ibrutinib-treated CLL. The repertoire was sequenced with immunoSEQ multiplex PCR; TCRdb's copy has only in-frame clones and lacks some. The top ten hold about 5% of the sample, which has some 130,000 clones, 76% seen once. This specimen was PBMCs, taken after 24 months of ibrutinib treatment. The receptors were sampled from a human donor with chronic lymphocytic leukemia. Each CDR3 is given with its conserved first and last residue. Fields, in order: clone size, V gene, J gene, D gene, CDR3 protein, CDR3 DNA. D genes are given only for firm matches. The size of a clone is reported for some rows only, either as once, few or many, or as a class for expanded clones.

abundance: -; v_gene: TRBV6-5; j_gene: TRBJ2-3; d_gene: -; CDR3aa: CASRVQTSTDTQYF; CDR3nt: TGTGCCAGCAGGGTCCAAACAAGCACAGATACGCAGTATTTT
abundance: -; v_gene: TRBV5-1; j_gene: TRBJ1-2; d_gene: -; CDR3aa: CASSPSVGGYTF; CDR3nt: TGCGCCAGCAGCCCTTCCGTCGGCGGCTACACCTTC
abundance: -; v_gene: TRBV19; j_gene: TRBJ2-2; d_gene: -; CDR3aa: CASSLGPGDTGELFF; CDR3nt: TGTGCCAGTAGTCTCGGACCGGGAGACACCGGGGAGCTGTTTTTT
abundance: -; v_gene: TRBV21-1; j_gene: TRBJ2-2; d_gene: -; CDR3aa: CASSSGLSPNRGLGRPSNTGELFF; CDR3nt: TGTGCCAGCAGCAGCGGTTTAAGCCCGAACCGCGGACTAGGCCGCCCCTCGAACACCGGGGAGCTGTTTTTT
abundance: -; v_gene: TRBV5-1; j_gene: TRBJ1-4; d_gene: -; CDR3aa: CASSGDLNEKLFF; CDR3nt: TGCGCCAGCAGTGGGGACCTGAATGAAAAACTGTTTTTT
abundance: many; v_gene: TRBV6-6; j_gene: TRBJ2-7; d_gene: TRBD2; CDR3aa: CASTERDPSSYEQYF; CDR3nt: TGTGCCAGCACCGAGCGGGACCCGAGCTCCTACGAGCAGTACTTC
abundance: -; v_gene: TRBV9; j_gene: TRBJ2-7; d_gene: -; CDR3aa: CASSVGVSFHEQYF; CDR3nt: TGTGCCAGCAGCGTAGGTGTCAGCTTCCACGAGCAGTACTTC
abundance: -; v_gene: TRBV13; j_gene: TRBJ2-3; d_gene: TRBD2; CDR3aa: CASSPQGVSGKSTDTQYF; CDR3nt: TGTGCCAGCAGCCCCCAAGGGGTTAGCGGGAAAAGCACAGATACGCAGTATTTT
abundance: -; v_gene: TRBV21-1; j_gene: TRBJ1-1; d_gene: -; CDR3aa: CASSKERDRLMNTEAFF; CDR3nt: TGTGCCAGCAGCAAAGAACGGGACAGACTAATGAACACTGAAGCTTTCTTT
abundance: -; v_gene: TRBV7-3; j_gene: TRBJ1-2; d_gene: -; CDR3aa: CASSPGGTSGYTF; CDR3nt: TGTGCCAGCAGCCCGGGGGGGACGAGCGGCTACACCTTC
abundance: -; v_gene: TRBV28; j_gene: TRBJ2-5; d_gene: TRBD1; CDR3aa: CASRPTGAGGTQYF; CDR3nt: TGTGCCAGCAGGCCCACAGGGGCCGGCGGGACCCAGTACTTC
abundance: -; v_gene: TRBV19; j_gene: TRBJ1-2; d_gene: TRBD1; CDR3aa: CASSIPGQANYGYTF; CDR3nt: TGTGCCAGTAGTATTCCGGGACAGGCTAACTATGGCTACACCTTC
abundance: once; v_gene: TRBV28; j_gene: TRBJ2-3; d_gene: -; CDR3aa: CASNPDRTDTQYF; CDR3nt: TGTGCCAGCAACCCGGACCGAACAGATACGCAGTATTTT
abundance: -; v_gene: TRBV9; j_gene: TRBJ2-3; d_gene: -; CDR3aa: CASSGSGDTQYF; CDR3nt: TGTGCCAGCAGTGGATCCGGAGATACGCAGTATTTT